This T cell receptor beta chain came from a study of CD8+CD57+ T cells in acquired aplastic anemia. Study results and caveats: No significant difference in CD8+ Simpson's diversity was found between patients and controls.

CDR3 length: 16 residues. V trimming: 2 bases; J trimming: 5 bases; junction bases outside the gene matches: 10. From germline, CDR1 is SGHAT and CDR2 FQNNGV. According to the study, genomic DNA was the template for TCR beta VDJ and CDR3 profiling. Each CDR3 protein gets one entry after TCRdb re-called the reads with MiXCR. The sample contains 170,000 or so distinct CDR3 sequences, 40% to 60% of which appear only once. CD8+CD57+ cell expansion had been shown by flow cytometry in patients chosen for sequencing. This clonotype occurred once. Its antigen is as yet unknown. The sequencing input was sorted CD4+, CD8+, or CD8+CD57+ T cells (not recorded which) from PBMCs. This clonotype originated in a human donor with aplastic anemia. The chain uses TRBV11-2 and TRBJ2-7; 9 bases line up with TRBD2. CDR3 residues: CASSLKGGGRGNEQYF. The CDR3 DNA is TGTGCCAGCAGCTTAAAAGGCGGCGGGAGGGGGAACGAGCAGTACTTC.